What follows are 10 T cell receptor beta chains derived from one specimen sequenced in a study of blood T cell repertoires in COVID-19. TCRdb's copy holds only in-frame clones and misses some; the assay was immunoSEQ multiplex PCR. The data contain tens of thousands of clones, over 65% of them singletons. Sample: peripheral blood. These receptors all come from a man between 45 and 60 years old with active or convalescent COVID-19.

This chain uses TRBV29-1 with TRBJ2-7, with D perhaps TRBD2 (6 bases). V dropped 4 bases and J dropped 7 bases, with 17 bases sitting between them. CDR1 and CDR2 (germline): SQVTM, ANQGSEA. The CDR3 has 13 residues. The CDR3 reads CSVGHTVAGEQYF. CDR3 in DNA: TGCAGCGTTGGTCACACCGTGGCGGGGGAGCAGTACTTC.

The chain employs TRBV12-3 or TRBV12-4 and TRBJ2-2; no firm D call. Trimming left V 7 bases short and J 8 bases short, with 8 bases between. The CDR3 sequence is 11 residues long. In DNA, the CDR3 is TGTGCCAGCACCCTACTGGGGGAGCTGTTTTTT. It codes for CASTLLGELFF.

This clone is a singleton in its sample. The CDR3 nucleotides are TGTGCCAGCAGCCCGGGACTAGCGGGCTTCGGGGAGCTGTTTTTT. Residues: CASSPGLAGFGELFF. This chain connects TRBV7-3 to TRBJ2-2; 12 nucleotides line up with TRBD2. V gave up 5 bases and J gave up 7 bases; unmatched junction bases: 5. Germline V gene data show CDR1 as SGHTA and CDR2 as FQGTGA. The CDR3 covers 15 residues.

The CDR3 coding sequence is TGTGCTAGTGGTTTGCCGGGACAGACAAACACTGAAGCTTTCTTT. Translated, it gives CASGLPGQTNTEAFF. The chain couples TRBV12-5 to TRBJ1-1; 7 bases fit TRBD1. V lost 2 bases to trimming and J lost 2 bases; unmatched junction nucleotides: 5. The CDR3 is 15 residues long. In germline, CDR1 is LGHNT, CDR2 FRNRAP.

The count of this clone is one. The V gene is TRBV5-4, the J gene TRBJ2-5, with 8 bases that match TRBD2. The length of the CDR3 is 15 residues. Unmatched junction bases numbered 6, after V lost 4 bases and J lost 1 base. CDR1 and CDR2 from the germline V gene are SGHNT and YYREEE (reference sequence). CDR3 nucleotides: TGTGCCAGCAGCCCCGGGACTAGATCCCAAGAGACCCAGTACTTC. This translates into CASSPGTRSQETQYF.

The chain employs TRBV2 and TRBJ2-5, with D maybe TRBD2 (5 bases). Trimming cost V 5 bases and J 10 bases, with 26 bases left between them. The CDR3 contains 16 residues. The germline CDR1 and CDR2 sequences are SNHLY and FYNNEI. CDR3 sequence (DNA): TGTGCCAGCAGTTCCCCGTTGTCGGGCCGCCCGGAGGACCAGTACTTC. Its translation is CASSSPLSGRPEDQYF.

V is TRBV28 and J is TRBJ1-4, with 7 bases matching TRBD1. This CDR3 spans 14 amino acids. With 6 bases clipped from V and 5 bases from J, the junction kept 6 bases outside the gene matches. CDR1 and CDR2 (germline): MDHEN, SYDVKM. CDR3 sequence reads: CASSTVQGNEKLFF. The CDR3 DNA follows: TGTGCCAGCAGCACTGTACAGGGGAATGAAAAACTGTTTTTT.

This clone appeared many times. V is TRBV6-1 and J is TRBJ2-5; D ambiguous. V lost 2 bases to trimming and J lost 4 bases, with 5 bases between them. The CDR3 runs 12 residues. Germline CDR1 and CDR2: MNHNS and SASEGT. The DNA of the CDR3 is TGTGCCAGCAGTGAACGTCGAGAGACCCAGTACTTC. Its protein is CASSERRETQYF.

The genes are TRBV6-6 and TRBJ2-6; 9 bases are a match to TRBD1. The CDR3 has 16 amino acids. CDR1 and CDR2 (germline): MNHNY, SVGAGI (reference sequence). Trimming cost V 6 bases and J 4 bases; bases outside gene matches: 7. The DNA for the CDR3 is TGTGCCAGCAGGCCACAGGGGGCCCGCGGGGCCAACGTCCTGACTTTC. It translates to CASRPQGARGANVLTF.

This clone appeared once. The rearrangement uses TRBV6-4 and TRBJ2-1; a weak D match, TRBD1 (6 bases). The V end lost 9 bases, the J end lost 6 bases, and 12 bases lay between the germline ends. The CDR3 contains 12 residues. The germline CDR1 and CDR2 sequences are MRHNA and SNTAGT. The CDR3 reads CASKGTSNEQFF. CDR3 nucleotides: TGTGCCAGTAAGGGGACATCCAATGAGCAGTTCTTC.